Presented here are 27 T cell receptor beta chains from one specimen sequenced in a study of response to subunit inactivated influenza vaccine. TCRdb recomputed calls from the RT-PCR reads with MiXCR, one row per CDR3 protein. Among about half a million distinct CDR3 sequences listed, approximately 11% were seen once. This specimen consisted of PBMCs from blood, obtained more than 35 days after vaccination. The receptors here all came from a man aged 50 to 60 who received an inactivated influenza vaccine.

The table lists this clonotype with many counts. This chain joins TRBV7-9 and TRBJ2-1; D is perhaps TRBD2 (5 bases). The V gene's germline CDR1 is SEHNR and CDR2 FQNEAQ (reference sequence). Trimming shortened V by 6 bases and J by 10 bases, and 13 bases separated the two germline ends. CDR3 length equals 12 residues. The CDR3 here is CASSVGSGEQFF. CDR3 sequence (DNA): TGTGCCAGCAGTGTAGGGTCGGGAGAGCAGTTCTTC.

This clonotype was detected a few times. This chain uses TRBV20-1 with TRBJ2-5; tentative D call: TRBD2 (5 bases). V lost 0 bases, J lost 9 bases, and 17 bases lay in between. Germline CDR1 DFQATT, CDR2 SNEGSKA (reference sequence). CDR3 length equals 14 residues. The CDR3 nucleotides are TGCAGTGCTAGAGATGGGCTAGCCGGCTGGGCCCAGTACTTC. Encoded protein: CSARDGLAGWAQYF.

This clonotype was seen a few times. The chain joins TRBV6-5 to TRBJ1-1; possibly TRBD1 for D (6 bases). Trimming took 6 bases from V and 5 from J, leaving 10 bases between them. The V gene's germline CDR1 is MNHEY and CDR2 SVGAGI. This CDR3 has 12 amino acids. The CDR3 protein is CASRGGSTEAFF. In DNA, the CDR3 is TGTGCCAGCAGAGGGGGGAGTACTGAAGCTTTCTTT.

The J gene is TRBJ2-2, the V gene TRBV7-9, with TRBD1 identical over 12 bases. The CDR3 is made up of 14 amino acids. V lost 8 bases, J lost 7 bases, and 5 bases stayed unmatched. CDR1 and CDR2 from the germline V gene are SEHNR and FQNEAQ (reference sequence). The CDR3 DNA is TGTGCCAGCGGGGGACAGGGGGCTGTCGGGGAGCTGTTTTTT. The encoded protein is CASGGQGAVGELFF.

This sequence joins TRBV9 and TRBJ2-7; D is ambiguous. V lost 4 bases, J lost 0 bases, and 11 bases lay in between. CDR1 is SGDLS and CDR2 is YYNGEE in the germline V gene. The CDR3 runs 14 residues. The CDR3: CASSPLGVSYEQYF. As DNA, the CDR3 is TGTGCCAGCAGCCCCCTTGGGGTCTCCTACGAGCAGTACTTC.

This clonotype was recorded at least ten times. This sequence joins TRBV12-3 or TRBV12-4 and TRBJ2-2; D perhaps matches TRBD2 (7 bases). V was cut by 6 bases and J by 7 bases, with 21 bases left in between. This CDR3 contains 16 residues. The CDR3 sequence is CASREPGTGRVGELFF. CDR3 nucleotide sequence: TGTGCCAGCAGAGAGCCAGGAACAGGGAGGGTCGGGGAGCTGTTTTTT.

Many counts were recorded for this clonotype. The chain links TRBV7-3 to TRBJ2-3, with D maybe TRBD2 (6 bases). This CDR3 is 14 amino acids long. Per the germline V gene, CDR1 is SGHTA and CDR2 is FQGTGA. With 3 bases removed from V and 2 bases from J, the gap between germline ends came to 9 bases. This CDR3 reads CASSFSGPTDTQYF. The CDR3 DNA reads TGTGCCAGCAGCTTTAGCGGTCCCACAGATACGCAGTATTTT.

The chain carries TRBV16 and TRBJ2-7; D unclear. The CDR3 has 13 amino acids. Between the trimmed V and J ends, which lost 1 base and 2 bases, there was a span of 6 bases. Germline V gene sequence: CDR1 KGHSY, CDR2 FQNENV. For the CDR3, the DNA is TGTGCCAGCAGCCAATTAGGAGCCTACGAGCAGTACTTC. It is translated as CASSQLGAYEQYF.

The CDR3 loop is CASSMRLAGMYEQFF. The CDR3 DNA is TGTGCCAGCAGTATGAGACTAGCGGGAATGTATGAGCAGTTCTTC. The J gene is TRBJ2-1, the V gene TRBV2, with 11 bases identical to TRBD2. Germline lookup yields CDR1 SNHLY and CDR2 FYNNEI. This CDR3 spans 15 amino acids. V lost 5 bases to trimming and J lost 8 bases; unmatched junction nucleotides: 8.

This rearrangement joins TRBV10-3 to TRBJ2-2; D possibly corresponds to TRBD1 (6 bases). With 4 bases removed from V and 7 bases from J, the gap between germline ends came to 10 bases. The CDR3 has 13 amino acids. CDR1 and CDR2 from the germline V gene are ENHRY and SYGVKD. CDR3 sequence (DNA): TGTGCCATCAGTGCTACAGGGATCGGGGAGCTGTTTTTT. This sequence encodes CAISATGIGELFF.

This clonotype was detected ten times or more. V gene TRBV7-2 combines with J gene TRBJ2-2; D may be TRBD2 (6 bases). The V gene lost 6 bases and the J gene lost 2 bases, with 13 bases spanning the gap. The CDR3 is made up of 15 amino acids. Germline assignment: CDR1 SGHTA and CDR2 FQGNSA. CDR3 loop: CASRIGTLNTGELFF. The CDR3 nucleotides are TGTGCCAGCAGGATCGGGACTCTCAACACCGGGGAGCTGTTTTTT.

J is TRBJ2-7 and V is TRBV7-2, with TRBD2 matching 13 bases. With 5 bases clipped from V and 10 bases from J, the junction kept 11 bases outside the gene matches. Germline values: CDR1 SGHTA, CDR2 FQGNSA. The CDR3 covers 15 residues. The CDR3 here is CASSIRTSGSSHQYF. The CDR3 coding sequence is TGTGCCAGCAGCATACGGACTAGCGGGAGCTCGCATCAGTACTTC.

This clonotype occurred many times. This chain joins TRBV5-1 and TRBJ2-1; D perhaps matches TRBD1 (6 bases). Trimming removed 3 bases from V and 5 bases from J, with 9 bases in between. Per germline, CDR1 SGHRS and CDR2 YFSETQ. CDR3 size: 13 residues. CDR3 residues: CASSSDRNNEQFF. CDR3 DNA sequence: TGCGCCAGCAGCTCGGACAGAAACAATGAGCAGTTCTTC.

This clonotype was seen repeatedly, ten times or more. V gene TRBV7-9 combines with J gene TRBJ2-7; 9 bases map to TRBD1. V dropped 0 bases and J dropped 0; count of bases not matched to a gene: 0. The germline gives CDR1 SEHNR, CDR2 FQNEAQ (reference sequence). The CDR3 spans 15 residues. In DNA, the CDR3 is TGTGCCAGCAGCTTAGCGGGACAGGGCTCCTACGAGCAGTACTTC. Translated, it gives CASSLAGQGSYEQYF.

This clonotype has a single count. The gene calls are TRBV7-7 and TRBJ2-7, with D unresolved. CDR1 is SSHAT, CDR2 FNYEAQ, per germline (reference sequence). CDR3 length equals 14 residues. Trimming removed 1 base from V and 0 bases from J, with 7 bases in between. The CDR3 sequence: CASSLDTGSYEQYF. CDR3 sequence (DNA): TGTGCCAGCAGCTTAGATACGGGCTCCTACGAGCAGTACTTC.

The sample holds a few counts of this clonotype. The chain has TRBV5-5 and TRBJ1-4; 9 nucleotides match TRBD1. The ends lost 4 bases at V and 8 bases at J; junction bases unmatched: 12. From germline, CDR1 is SGHKS and CDR2 YYEKEE (reference sequence). The CDR3 sequence is 16 residues long. The CDR3 region has the DNA TGTGCCAGCAGCACCTCTCTGGACAGGGGACGAGAAAAACTGTTTTTT. The encoded protein is CASSTSLDRGREKLFF.

This clonotype was counted only a few times. This rearrangement joins TRBV7-9 to TRBJ1-6; no firm D call. The germline V gene has CDR1 SEHNR and CDR2 FQNEAQ (reference sequence). V dropped 4 bases and J dropped 0 bases, with 13 bases sitting between them. CDR3 length: 17 amino acids. CDR3 in DNA: TGTGCCAGCAGCTCGAGCGTGGGATCCTCCTATAATTCACCCCTCCACTTT. Its protein is CASSSSVGSSYNSPLHF.

This clonotype was seen more than once but under ten times. This chain uses TRBV25-1 with TRBJ2-5, with D possibly matching TRBD1 (5 bases). Per the germline V gene, CDR1 is MGHDK and CDR2 is SYGVNS. V was trimmed by 6 bases and J by 1 base, leaving 9 bases between them. This CDR3 comprises 13 residues. The CDR3 is CASSDSSQETQYF. Written as DNA, the CDR3 is TGTGCCAGCAGCGACAGTAGCCAAGAGACCCAGTACTTC. Based on the CDR3 plus reference TRBV25-1 and TRBJ2-5, the full variable domain is EADIYQTPRYLVIGTGKKITLECSQTMGHDKMYWYQQDPGMELHLIHYSYGVNSTEKGDLSSESTVSRIRTEHFPLTLESARPSHTSQYLCASSDSSQETQYFGPGTRLLVL.

A few counts support this clonotype. This chain connects TRBV12-3 or TRBV12-4 to TRBJ2-3; weak D call: TRBD1 (5 bases). CDR3 length: 15 amino acids. V lost 3 bases and J 1 base, leaving 11 bases between the germline ends. This chain's CDR3 is CASSLWGPGTDTQYF. CDR3 DNA sequence: TGTGCCAGCAGTTTGTGGGGCCCTGGCACAGATACGCAGTATTTT.

The chain couples TRBV27 to TRBJ1-2, with a possible D match to TRBD1 (6 bases). The length of the CDR3 is 14 residues. V lost 5 bases to trimming and J lost 7 bases, with 17 bases between them. Looked up from germline, CDR1 is MNHEY and CDR2 is SMNVEV (reference sequence). The CDR3 protein is CASSPRGFAFGYTF. DNA of the CDR3: TGTGCCAGCAGTCCCAGGGGTTTCGCTTTTGGCTACACCTTC.

V is TRBV7-9 and J is TRBJ2-2; D not certain. Germline CDR1 reads SEHNR; CDR2 reads FQNEAQ (reference sequence). The V and J ends lost 5 bases and 1 base respectively, with 8 bases between them. The CDR3 totals 14 residues. The CDR3 sequence is CASSAPGNTGELFF. The CDR3 nucleotides are TGTGCCAGCAGCGCCCCAGGGAACACCGGGGAGCTGTTTTTT.

There are many counts of this clonotype. The chain uses TRBV5-1 and TRBJ1-4; D is ambiguous. Germline loops: CDR1 SGHRS, CDR2 YFSETQ. This CDR3 comprises 9 residues. Deletions cut 9 bases from V and 6 bases from J, with 3 bases between. The CDR3: CATHEKLFF. CDR3 bases: TGCGCCACCCATGAAAAACTGTTTTTT.

This chain uses TRBV10-3 with TRBJ2-4, with 7 nucleotides matching TRBD1. Trimming cost V 4 bases and J 0 bases; bases outside gene matches: 12. Germline V gives CDR1 ENHRY, CDR2 SYGVKD. The CDR3 is made up of 18 amino acids. Here the CDR3 reads CAISVSGGTEIAKNIQYF. The CDR3 DNA is TGTGCCATCAGTGTCTCCGGTGGGACAGAGATAGCCAAAAACATTCAGTACTTC.

The CDR3 here is CASSYGGGWSTDTQYF. CDR3 nucleotide sequence: TGTGCCAGCAGTTACGGCGGGGGATGGAGTACAGATACGCAGTATTTT. This chain uses TRBV6-2 or TRBV6-3 with TRBJ2-3; 7 bases match TRBD2. V shed 2 bases and J 3 bases; nucleotides not matched to a gene: 8. CDR3 length: 16 amino acids. Germline CDR1 reads MNHEY; CDR2 reads SVGEGT.

In this sample, this clonotype turned up a few times. The chain links TRBV29-1 to TRBJ2-7; a weak D match, TRBD2 (5 bases). Germline-derived CDR1 and CDR2 are SQVTM and ANQGSEA. V was trimmed by 3 bases and J by 6 bases, leaving 18 bases between them. The CDR3 runs to 14 residues. CDR3: CSVDLNSAPGEQYF. DNA of the CDR3: TGCAGCGTTGACCTTAATAGCGCCCCGGGCGAGCAGTACTTC.

This rearrangement joins TRBV19 to TRBJ2-2; a weak D match, TRBD1 (6 bases). CDR1 and CDR2 from the germline V gene are LNHDA and SQIVND (reference sequence). The CDR3 runs to 15 residues. Trimming stripped 10 bases from V and 4 bases from J, with 19 bases between. CDR3 residues: CATDRDIGSTGELFF. CDR3 nucleotides: TGTGCCACCGACCGGGACATAGGGAGCACCGGGGAGCTGTTTTTT.

This clonotype was seen a few times. The V call is TRBV20-1, the J call TRBJ2-3, with D perhaps matching TRBD1 or TRBD2 (6 bases each). Trimming stripped 3 bases from V and 4 bases from J, with 8 bases between. Germline V gene sequence: CDR1 DFQATT, CDR2 SNEGSKA (reference sequence). The CDR3 is 12 residues long. In DNA form, the CDR3 reads TGCAGTGCTAGGGGGGGCGCAGATACGCAGTATTTT. It codes for CSARGGADTQYF.